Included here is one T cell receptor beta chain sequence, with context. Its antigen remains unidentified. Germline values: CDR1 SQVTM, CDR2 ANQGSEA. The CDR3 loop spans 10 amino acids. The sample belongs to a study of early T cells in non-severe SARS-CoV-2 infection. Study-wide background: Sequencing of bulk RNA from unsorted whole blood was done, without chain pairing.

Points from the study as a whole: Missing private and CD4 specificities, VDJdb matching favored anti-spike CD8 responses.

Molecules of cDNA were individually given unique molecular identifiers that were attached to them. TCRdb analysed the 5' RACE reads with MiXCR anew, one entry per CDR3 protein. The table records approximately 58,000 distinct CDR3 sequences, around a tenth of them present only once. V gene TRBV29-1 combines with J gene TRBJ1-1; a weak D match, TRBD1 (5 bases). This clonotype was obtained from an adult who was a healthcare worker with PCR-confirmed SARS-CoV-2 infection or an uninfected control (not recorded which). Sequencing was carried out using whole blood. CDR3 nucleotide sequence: TGCACCGTGGGGGGCACTGAAGCTTTCTTT. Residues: CTVGGTEAFF.